A selection of T cell receptor beta chains follows, all from one sample in a study of blood T cell repertoires in COVID-19. The assay was immunoSEQ multiplex PCR, and TCRdb's table has in-frame clones only and misses some. The sample includes over 200,000 clones, under 90% of them seen just once. Input material: PBMCs or T cells enriched from blood (not recorded which). These receptors all stem from a woman in her 30s with acute COVID-19. Each CDR3 is given with its conserved first and last residue. A D gene is named only where the DNA matches it firmly. Clone size, where shown, is once, few, many, or a class for clones that have expanded.

clone_size	d_call	v_call	j_call	cdr3_nt	cdr3_aa
.	TRBD2	TRBV12-5	TRBJ2-3	TGTGCTAGTGGTTTGGTACTCTACCCTCGGGGGGGTGATACAGATACGCAGTATTTT	CASGLVLYPRGGDTDTQYF
.	.	TRBV30	TRBJ1-1	TGTGCCTGGGGGACCACTTACAGGACGGCTGAAGCTTTCTTT	CAWGTTYRTAEAFF
.	TRBD1	TRBV3-1/TRBV3-2	TRBJ2-3	TGTGCCAGCAGCCCGACAGGGGGAGATACGCAGTATTTT	CASSPTGGDTQYF
.	TRBD1	TRBV9	TRBJ1-2	TGTGCCAGCAGCCAGGCAGGACAGGGGGCCGGAGGCTACACCTTC	CASSQAGQGAGGYTF
.	.	TRBV5-4	TRBJ2-5	TGTGCCAGCAGCTTGGGGCGGGGCCAAGAGACCCAGTACTTC	CASSLGRGQETQYF
.	.	TRBV2	TRBJ2-5	TGTGCCAGCAGTGAAGGCGGAGCGACCCAAGAGACCCAGTACTTC	CASSEGGATQETQYF
.	.	TRBV4-2	TRBJ1-5	TGTGCCAGCAGCCAAGATCGGTCAGGGAGGGTACAGCCCCAGCATTTT	CASSQDRSGRVQPQHF
.	.	TRBV6-2/TRBV6-3	TRBJ1-2	TGTGCCAGCAGTCCCCGGGACAACTTCTATGGCTACACCTTC	CASSPRDNFYGYTF
.	TRBD1	TRBV7-2	TRBJ1-2	TGTGCCAGCAGCACCGGGACAGGGAAACGTTATGGCTACACCTTC	CASSTGTGKRYGYTF
.	.	TRBV2	TRBJ2-7	TGTGCCAGCAGATCCGGGAGTGGGCGGTCCTACGAGCAGTACTTC	CASRSGSGRSYEQYF
once	.	TRBV2	TRBJ2-7	TGTGCCAGCAAGATTTCTCCACTCTCCTACGAGCAGTACTTC	CASKISPLSYEQYF
.	TRBD2	TRBV6-4	TRBJ2-3	TGTGCCAGCAGTCCGACTAGCGGGGGGGTGAATACGCAGTATTTT	CASSPTSGGVNTQYF
.	TRBD1	TRBV7-2	TRBJ2-1	TGTGCCAGCAGCTTAGCTCCGGGACAGGGGGTCTATGAGCAGTTCTTC	CASSLAPGQGVYEQFF
.	.	TRBV5-6	TRBJ1-4	TGTGCCAGCCAAACGGGGGCAACTAATGAAAAACTGTTTTTT	CASQTGATNEKLFF
.	.	TRBV25-1	TRBJ2-7	TGTGCCAGCACTTCCGGAATGGGAGCTGGGCGGACCTACGAGCAGTACTTC	CASTSGMGAGRTYEQYF
.	.	TRBV3-1/TRBV3-2	TRBJ2-3	TGTGCCAGCAGCCTCACGACCCTAACGGGGGTCGCAGATACGCAGTATTTT	CASSLTTLTGVADTQYF
.	.	TRBV4-3	TRBJ1-1	TGCGCCAGCAGCCAACGTTCGGGCAGGGTGATGAACACTGAAGCTTTCTTT	CASSQRSGRVMNTEAFF
.	.	TRBV7-2	TRBJ1-5	TGTGCCAGCAGCTTAGTCCTACAGGGTGGACAGCCCCAGCATTTT	CASSLVLQGGQPQHF
.	TRBD1	TRBV19	TRBJ1-1	TGTGCCAGTCGCAAGGTCAGAGGGACAGATGAAGCTTTCTTT	CASRKVRGTDEAFF
few	TRBD2	TRBV30	TRBJ2-7	TGTGCCTGGAGTACTAGCGGGGGGGTCGAGCAGTACTTC	CAWSTSGGVEQYF
once	.	TRBV27	TRBJ1-2	TGTGCCAGCAGCCTGGACAGATTCTATGGCTACACCTTC	CASSLDRFYGYTF
.	.	TRBV12-2	TRBJ1-3	TGTGCAAGTCGCTTAGTACAGTGGACAGAAACCTCGTTCTCTGGAAACACCATATATTTT	CASRLVQWTETSFSGNTIYF
few	.	TRBV11-2	TRBJ1-2	TGTGCCAGCTCCCGGGGGGTAAGCTATGGCTACACCTTC	CASSRGVSYGYTF
once	.	TRBV5-5	TRBJ2-7	TGTGCCAGCAGCTTGCCAGGAACCTACGAGCAGTACTTC	CASSLPGTYEQYF
.	.	TRBV5-4	TRBJ2-3	TGTGCCAGCAGCTTACAGGGCACAGATACGCAGTATTTT	CASSLQGTDTQYF
.	.	TRBV21-1	TRBJ1-1	TGTGCCAGCAGCGGAAGGGGTCCTACTGAAGCTTTCTTT	CASSGRGPTEAFF
.	.	TRBV3-1/TRBV3-2	TRBJ1-2	TGTGCCAGCAGCCCCAGGGGAACGGATGGCTACACCTTC	CASSPRGTDGYTF
.	TRBD2	TRBV14	TRBJ2-7	TGTGCCAGCAGCCAAGTCCCTAGCGGGCTTATTTCCTACGAGCAGTACTTC	CASSQVPSGLISYEQYF
once	TRBD1	TRBV7-9	TRBJ1-2	TGTGCCAGCAGCTTCATAGGGACAGGGCGCGGCTACACCTTC	CASSFIGTGRGYTF
once	.	TRBV28	TRBJ1-5	TGTGCCAGCAGTTCTGGGGGGTATAGCAATCAGCCCCAGCATTTT	CASSSGGYSNQPQHF
.	.	TRBV3-1/TRBV3-2	TRBJ1-2	TGTGCCAGCAGCCACGCAGGACAGAGGAACTATGGCTACACCTTC	CASSHAGQRNYGYTF
.	.	TRBV5-1	TRBJ2-7	TGCGCCAGCAGCCGGGGGACAGCCGACTCCTACGAGCAGTACTTC	CASSRGTADSYEQYF
.	.	TRBV4-3	TRBJ2-7	TGCGCCAGCAGCCAAGACAGGGACTCCTACGAGCAGTACTTC	CASSQDRDSYEQYF
.	TRBD1	TRBV2	TRBJ2-5	TGTGCCAGCAGTCCACCTCAGGGGGCAGCAAGGGAGACCCAGTACTTC	CASSPPQGAARETQYF
.	.	TRBV5-1	TRBJ1-2	TGCGCCAGCAGCCCTGGAGGGGGGGAGTTGATCTATGGCTACACCTTC	CASSPGGGELIYGYTF
.	.	TRBV24-1	TRBJ1-1	TGTGCCACCAGTGCCAGGGAGAACACTGAAGCTTTCTTT	CATSARENTEAFF
.	TRBD1	TRBV2	TRBJ2-3	TGTGCCAGCAGGTCGGGACAGGGAACAGATACGCAGTATTTT	CASRSGQGTDTQYF
.	TRBD2	TRBV7-6	TRBJ2-3	TGTGCCAGCAGCCCCTACCCTAGCGGGGCCCTCACAGATACGCAGTATTTT	CASSPYPSGALTDTQYF
.	.	TRBV28	TRBJ2-6	TGTGCCAGCTACCCTGGGGGCGCTGGGGCCAACGTCCTGACTTTC	CASYPGGAGANVLTF
once	TRBD2	TRBV9	TRBJ2-3	TGTGCCAGCAGCAATGGCGGTGGGCGGGGGGCCCCCACAGATACGCAGTATTTT	CASSNGGGRGAPTDTQYF
.	TRBD2	TRBV13	TRBJ2-7	TGTGCCAGCAGCTCTCGGGGTAGCGGGGTGAAGGAGCAGTACTTC	CASSSRGSGVKEQYF
.	TRBD1	TRBV24-1	TRBJ2-1	TGTGCCACCAGTGATTCCAGACAGGGTCCAATAGGGGGTGAGCAGTTCTTC	CATSDSRQGPIGGEQFF
.	.	TRBV5-1	TRBJ1-1	TGCGCCAGCAGCTTGGATACAGGGTTGAGCACTGAAGCTTTCTTT	CASSLDTGLSTEAFF
.	.	TRBV5-1	TRBJ1-6	TGCGCCAGCAGCCCGAAGTCGGGGGTGGGCTCCTATAATTCACCCCTCCACTTT	CASSPKSGVGSYNSPLHF
.	.	TRBV3-1/TRBV3-2	TRBJ1-5	TGTGCCAGCAGCCAAGAGTTACGGTATCAGCCCCAGCATTTT	CASSQELRYQPQHF
.	.	TRBV9	TRBJ1-1	TGTGCCAGCAGCCCCCGGGATTTCAGCACTGAAGCTTTCTTT	CASSPRDFSTEAFF
.	TRBD1	TRBV10-3	TRBJ2-7	TGTGCCATCAGTGCCATCCGCCGAGCGGACAGGGGTCCGTACGAGCAGTACTTC	CAISAIRRADRGPYEQYF
.	.	TRBV14	TRBJ2-7	TGTGCCAGCAGCCAAAAGGGGATAGACTACGAGCAGTACTTC	CASSQKGIDYEQYF
.	TRBD1	TRBV10-3	TRBJ1-2	TGTGCCATCAGTGAACATGACAGGGGTGGCGGCTACACCTTC	CAISEHDRGGGYTF
.	TRBD1	TRBV19	TRBJ2-3	TGTGCCAGTAGTAAGGCGGGGACAGGGGGCCCTAGCACAGATACGCAGTATTTT	CASSKAGTGGPSTDTQYF
.	TRBD2	TRBV24-1	TRBJ2-2	TGTGCCACCAGTGATTGGGGCGGGGGGCCCGAGGCCGGGGAGCTGTTTTTT	CATSDWGGGPEAGELFF